A selection of T cell receptor beta chains follows, all from one sample in a study of blood T cell repertoires in COVID-19. The data were produced by immunoSEQ multiplex PCR, yet TCRdb's version contains in-frame clones alone and is incomplete. The table lists over 50,000 clones, approximately 89% of them singletons. The material sequenced was peripheral blood. These receptors came from a man between 60 and 70 years old with acute or convalescent COVID-19. Each CDR3 is given with its conserved first and last residue. The order of the fields is clone size, J gene, V gene, D gene, CDR3 protein, CDR3 DNA. The D gene is left open where the match is weak. Part of the rows lack a size; the others show once, few, many or a class for expanded clones.

. TRBJ2-7 TRBV28 TRBD1 CASSPGQGPHEQYF TGTGCCAGCAGTCCGGGACAGGGCCCTCACGAGCAGTACTTC
. TRBJ1-5 TRBV18 . CASSATELNQPQHF TGTGCCAGCTCAGCGACAGAATTAAATCAGCCCCAGCATTTT
. TRBJ1-4 TRBV6-5 . CASSYGGWDEKLFF TGTGCCAGCAGTTACGGGGGGTGGGATGAAAAACTGTTTTTT
. TRBJ2-1 TRBV7-3 . CASSLAQGGYNEQFF TGTGCCAGCAGCTTAGCGCAGGGAGGCTACAATGAGCAGTTCTTC
. TRBJ1-1 TRBV6-5 TRBD1 CASSSGTANTEAFF TGTGCCAGCAGCTCCGGGACAGCGAACACTGAAGCTTTCTTT
. TRBJ2-5 TRBV12-3/TRBV12-4 . CASSLHNQETQYF TGTGCCAGCAGTTTACACAACCAAGAGACCCAGTACTTC
. TRBJ2-7 TRBV2 TRBD2 CASSLDGGAYEQYF TGTGCCAGCAGTCTCGACGGGGGGGCCTACGAGCAGTACTTC
. TRBJ1-6 TRBV9 . CASSVEGTPPLHF TGTGCCAGCAGCGTAGAGGGGACACCACCCCTCCACTTT
. TRBJ2-5 TRBV5-1 . CASSLLADQETQYF TGCGCCAGCAGCTTGTTGGCAGACCAAGAGACCCAGTACTTC
. TRBJ1-1 TRBV7-8 . CASSPRIRGNTEAFF TGTGCCAGCAGCCCTAGGATCCGAGGGAACACTGAAGCTTTCTTT
few TRBJ2-2 TRBV5-1 . CASSFGGARELFF TGCGCCAGCAGCTTTGGGGGGGCGCGAGAGCTGTTTTTT
. TRBJ2-5 TRBV3-1/TRBV3-2 TRBD1 CASSLTGPPDF TGTGCCAGCAGCTTGACAGGGCCCCCCGACTTC
. TRBJ1-1 TRBV4-1 . CASSQRQMNTEAFF TGCGCCAGCAGCCAAAGACAGATGAACACTGAAGCTTTCTTT
few TRBJ1-1 TRBV9 . CASSLGRGGSEAFF TGTGCCAGCAGCCTAGGGAGAGGTGGGAGTGAAGCTTTCTTT
. TRBJ1-1 TRBV27 . CASSFGGRITEAFF TGTGCCAGCAGTTTCGGGGGGCGGATCACTGAAGCTTTCTTT
. TRBJ2-1 TRBV6-5 . CASRYLEQFF TGTGCCAGCAGGTACCTTGAGCAGTTCTTC
. TRBJ2-7 TRBV15 . CATSRDTGSYEQYF TGTGCCACCAGCAGAGATACAGGGAGCTACGAGCAGTACTTC
. TRBJ1-2 TRBV19 . CASSIESGYGYTF TGTGCCAGTAGTATAGAGTCCGGCTATGGCTACACCTTC
. TRBJ1-2 TRBV27 . CASSLRGTRAPGGYTF TGTGCCAGCAGTTTACGGGGGACCCGGGCCCCCGGCGGCTACACCTTC
. TRBJ2-6 TRBV6-6 TRBD1 CASSPDRGSSGANVLTF TGTGCCAGCAGTCCTGACAGGGGGAGCTCTGGGGCCAACGTCCTGACTTTC
. TRBJ2-1 TRBV10-3 . CAISEGRYNEQFF TGTGCCATCAGTGAGGGGAGATACAATGAGCAGTTCTTC
. TRBJ2-3 TRBV27 TRBD1 CASNYRGRGTDTQYF TGTGCCAGCAACTACAGGGGGCGAGGGACAGATACGCAGTATTTT
. TRBJ1-1 TRBV5-1 TRBD1 CASGTGGAATEAFF TGCGCCAGCGGCACAGGGGGCGCGGCCACTGAAGCTTTCTTT
. TRBJ2-3 TRBV4-3 TRBD2 CASSQGGLAGMSTDTQYF TGCGCCAGCAGCCAAGGGGGACTAGCGGGGATGAGCACAGATACGCAGTATTTT
. TRBJ2-2 TRBV6-1 . CASSRGIRNTGELFF TGTGCCAGCAGTCGCGGGATACGGAACACCGGGGAGCTGTTTTTT
. TRBJ1-5 TRBV27 . CASSFTGSNQPQHF TGTGCCAGCAGTTTCACAGGTAGCAATCAGCCCCAGCATTTT
. TRBJ1-1 TRBV29-1 . CSVDISNTEAFF TGCAGCGTTGATATCTCCAACACTGAAGCTTTCTTT
. TRBJ1-2 TRBV5-1 . CASSSTGRYGYTF TGCGCCAGCAGCTCGACAGGTCGGTATGGCTACACCTTC
. TRBJ2-7 TRBV6-1 TRBD2 CASSEVGTSGAYYEQYF TGTGCCAGCAGTGAGGTCGGGACTAGCGGGGCCTACTACGAGCAGTACTTC
. TRBJ1-2 TRBV3-1/TRBV3-2 . CASSMGGAFGYGYTF TGTGCCAGCAGCATGGGGGGGGCGTTTGGTTATGGCTACACCTTC
. TRBJ1-6 TRBV6-5 TRBD1 CASSSWTGVDSPLHF TGTGCCAGCAGCTCCTGGACAGGGGTAGATTCACCCCTCCACTTT
. TRBJ2-1 TRBV6-5 . CASSTGTTGEQFF TGTGCCAGCAGTACCGGGACAACTGGTGAGCAGTTCTTC
. TRBJ2-7 TRBV29-1 TRBD1 CSVGDRGYEQYF TGCAGCGTTGGGGACAGGGGCTACGAGCAGTACTTC
once TRBJ2-5 TRBV7-2 TRBD2 CASSSGLAGVRMAQYF TGTGCCAGCAGCTCAGGACTAGCGGGGGTCCGGATGGCCCAGTACTTC
. TRBJ2-2 TRBV11-2 . CASSPRTQGANTGELFF TGTGCCAGCAGCCCGAGGACCCAGGGCGCGAACACCGGGGAGCTGTTTTTT
. TRBJ1-5 TRBV30 . CAWSKGTGNQPQHF TGTGCCTGGAGTAAAGGGACTGGCAATCAGCCCCAGCATTTT